A selection of T cell receptor beta chains follows, all from one sample in a study of early T cells in non-severe SARS-CoV-2 infection. TCRdb recomputed calls from the 5' RACE reads with MiXCR, one row per CDR3 protein. Seen here are about 35,000 distinct CDR3 sequences, 4.7% observed once, and the top ten hold approximately 7.5%. The material sequenced was whole blood. These receptors all come from an adult who was a healthcare worker with PCR-confirmed SARS-CoV-2 infection or an uninfected control (not recorded which). The CDR3 runs from the conserved cysteine through the conserved F or W. A D gene is named only where the DNA matches it firmly. Size values are once, few and many counts, or a class for expanded clones, and some rows have none.

V: TRBV12-3/TRBV12-4
length: 12
size: many
J: TRBJ2-2
D: .
DNA: TGTGCCAGCAGAACAGGGTCCGGGGAGCTGTTTTTT
CDR3: CASRTGSGELFF

V: TRBV6-2/TRBV6-3
length: 17
size: many
J: TRBJ2-2
D: .
DNA: TGTGCCAGCAGTTACTCGAGAAGTGTCCCGAACACCGGGGAGCTGTTTTTT
CDR3: CASSYSRSVPNTGELFF

V: TRBV28
length: 14
size: many
J: TRBJ2-2
D: .
DNA: TGTGCCAGCAGCTTGCAGGTGGACACCGGGGAGCTGTTTTTT
CDR3: CASSLQVDTGELFF

V: TRBV20-1
length: 14
size: many
J: TRBJ1-3
D: .
DNA: TGCAGTGCCTCTGAGGGGGTCTCTGGAAACACCATATATTTT
CDR3: CSASEGVSGNTIYF

V: TRBV2
length: 12
size: few
J: TRBJ2-1
D: .
DNA: TGTGCCAGCAGTGAGAGGGGATATGAGCAGTTCTTC
CDR3: CASSERGYEQFF

V: TRBV5-1
length: 12
size: few
J: TRBJ2-3
D: .
DNA: TGCGCCAGCAGCTCCCACACAGATACGCAGTATTTT
CDR3: CASSSHTDTQYF

V: TRBV7-2
length: 12
size: .
J: TRBJ2-3
D: .
DNA: TGTGCCAGCAGCGCACAACCCGGTACGCAGTATTTT
CDR3: CASSAQPGTQYF

V: TRBV6-6
length: 13
size: many
J: TRBJ1-2
D: TRBD1
DNA: TGTGCCAGCAGTCCGCGGACAGGGGAGGGCTACACCTTC
CDR3: CASSPRTGEGYTF

V: TRBV7-2
length: 17
size: many
J: TRBJ2-1
D: .
DNA: TGTGCCAGCAGCTTCTCCCTAGGGGGAGGCGGGATAGGTGAGCAGTTCTTC
CDR3: CASSFSLGGGGIGEQFF

V: TRBV10-3
length: 14
size: many
J: TRBJ2-3
D: TRBD1
DNA: TGTGCCATCAGACGGACAGGGGGCACAGATACGCAGTATTTT
CDR3: CAIRRTGGTDTQYF

V: TRBV3-1
length: 15
size: .
J: TRBJ2-7
D: TRBD2
DNA: TGTGCCAGCAGCCAAGCGTCTAGCGGGAGGTACGAGCAGTACTTC
CDR3: CASSQASSGRYEQYF

V: TRBV7-2
length: 15
size: .
J: TRBJ1-1
D: .
DNA: TGTGCCAGCAGCTTAGAACGGGGATGGGGCACTGAAGCTTTCTTT
CDR3: CASSLERGWGTEAFF

V: TRBV6-4
length: 13
size: many
J: TRBJ2-2
D: .
DNA: TGTGCCAGCAGACGACAGGTGTCCGGGGAGCTGTTTTTT
CDR3: CASRRQVSGELFF

V: TRBV15
length: 14
size: many
J: TRBJ2-7
D: .
DNA: TGTGCCACCAGCAGTGCCAAGGGTCCCCTCGAGCAGTACTTC
CDR3: CATSSAKGPLEQYF

V: TRBV4-1
length: 13
size: .
J: TRBJ2-3
D: .
DNA: TGCGCCAGCAGCCAAGCTGTGGCAGATACGCAGTATTTT
CDR3: CASSQAVADTQYF

V: TRBV4-3
length: 15
size: .
J: TRBJ2-2
D: TRBD2
DNA: TGCGCCAGCAGCCACAGCGGGGGGACTTCCGGGGAGCTGTTTTTT
CDR3: CASSHSGGTSGELFF

V: TRBV15
length: 16
size: few
J: TRBJ2-1
D: .
DNA: TGTGCCACCAGCAGAGAGGACCCCTTATACTACAATGAGCAGTTCTTC
CDR3: CATSREDPLYYNEQFF

V: TRBV7-9
length: 12
size: few
J: TRBJ1-4
D: .
DNA: TGTGCCAGCAGCTTAAACGTTGGAAAACTGTTTTTT
CDR3: CASSLNVGKLFF

V: TRBV7-6
length: 14
size: many
J: TRBJ2-5
D: .
DNA: TGTGCCAGCAGCTTTCGGGACGGCCAAGAGACCCAGTACTTC
CDR3: CASSFRDGQETQYF

V: TRBV20-1
length: 14
size: many
J: TRBJ1-2
D: TRBD1
DNA: TGCAGTGTCTTAACAGGGGGCCAAGGCTATGGCTACACCTTC
CDR3: CSVLTGGQGYGYTF

V: TRBV10-1
length: 16
size: many
J: TRBJ2-1
D: .
DNA: TGCGCCAGCAGTACTTCTCGGGGGACCGCCTACAATGAGCAGTTCTTC
CDR3: CASSTSRGTAYNEQFF

V: TRBV11-2
length: 14
size: many
J: TRBJ2-7
D: TRBD1
DNA: TGTGCCAGCAGCTCTGACAGGGTCGTGCACGAGCAGTACTTC
CDR3: CASSSDRVVHEQYF

V: TRBV18
length: 14
size: many
J: TRBJ1-1
D: .
DNA: TGTGCCAGCTCAAAACAGGAGATGAACACTGAAGCTTTCTTT
CDR3: CASSKQEMNTEAFF

V: TRBV30
length: 14
size: few
J: TRBJ1-5
D: TRBD1
DNA: TGTGCCTGGAGCCGGGACAGTCTAAATCAGCCCCAGCATTTT
CDR3: CAWSRDSLNQPQHF

V: TRBV20-1
length: 15
size: many
J: TRBJ2-7
D: TRBD1
DNA: TGCAGTGCTAAAGAAATGACAGGGAATTCCTACGAGCAGTACTTC
CDR3: CSAKEMTGNSYEQYF

V: TRBV19
length: 15
size: many
J: TRBJ1-1
D: .
DNA: TGTGCCAGTATCCCGAGAGGACCGCTGAACACTGAAGCTTTCTTT
CDR3: CASIPRGPLNTEAFF

V: TRBV28
length: 12
size: many
J: TRBJ2-2
D: .
DNA: TGTGCCAGCAGCCCATGGGGCGGGGAGCTGTTTTTT
CDR3: CASSPWGGELFF

V: TRBV7-9
length: 16
size: many
J: TRBJ2-5
D: .
DNA: TGTGCCAGCAGCCCTGGGACGTCTAGCGCTGCAGAGACCCAGTACTTC
CDR3: CASSPGTSSAAETQYF

V: TRBV30
length: 15
size: few
J: TRBJ2-5
D: TRBD2
DNA: TGTGCCTGGAGTACTAATAGCGGGGGGAGGGAGACCCAGTACTTC
CDR3: CAWSTNSGGRETQYF

V: TRBV5-1
length: 14
size: many
J: TRBJ2-7
D: .
DNA: TGCGCCAGCAGCCCGGGACGGCACTCCTACGAGCAGTACTTC
CDR3: CASSPGRHSYEQYF

V: TRBV21-1
length: 15
size: .
J: TRBJ1-1
D: .
DNA: TGTGCCAGCAGCCTCCGGGACAGGGAGGACACTGAAGCTTTCTTT
CDR3: CASSLRDREDTEAFF

V: TRBV3-1
length: 20
size: many
J: TRBJ2-1
D: TRBD2
DNA: TGTGCCAGCAGCCAAACCCGACTAGCGGGGGCCTTCTACTCCTACAATGAGCAGTTCTTC
CDR3: CASSQTRLAGAFYSYNEQFF

V: TRBV5-1
length: 14
size: .
J: TRBJ2-7
D: TRBD2
DNA: TGCGCCAGCAGCTTGGCTCTAGCGGGGGACGAGCAGTACTTC
CDR3: CASSLALAGDEQYF

V: TRBV3-1
length: 15
size: few
J: TRBJ1-1
D: .
DNA: TGTGCCAGCAGCCCGAAACGCGGGGGGGGCACTGAAGCTTTCTTT
CDR3: CASSPKRGGGTEAFF

V: TRBV20-1
length: 11
size: .
J: TRBJ2-1
D: .
DNA: TGCAGTGCTAGACAGTACAATGAGCAGTTCTTC
CDR3: CSARQYNEQFF

V: TRBV12-3/TRBV12-4
length: 14
size: many
J: TRBJ2-4
D: .
DNA: TGTGCCAGCTCAGACGGGCTAGCCAAAAACATTCAGTACTTC
CDR3: CASSDGLAKNIQYF

V: TRBV7-9
length: 13
size: few
J: TRBJ2-7
D: .
DNA: TGTGCCAGCAGCTTAGGGATGTCCTACGAGCAGTACTTC
CDR3: CASSLGMSYEQYF

V: TRBV5-1
length: 15
size: .
J: TRBJ2-7
D: .
DNA: TGCGCCAGCAGCTTGGGAACAGGGCCGTCGTACGAGCAGTACTTC
CDR3: CASSLGTGPSYEQYF

V: TRBV4-3
length: 16
size: few
J: TRBJ2-3
D: TRBD2
DNA: TGCGCCAGCAGCCAAGATTGGGCGGGGGGCACAGATACGCAGTATTTT
CDR3: CASSQDWAGGTDTQYF

V: TRBV28
length: 13
size: many
J: TRBJ2-7
D: .
DNA: TGTGCCAGCAGTTTCAGCCCGACCTACGAGCAGTACTTC
CDR3: CASSFSPTYEQYF

V: TRBV30
length: 15
size: many
J: TRBJ2-2
D: TRBD1
DNA: TGTGCCTGGAGGGAACAGGGGGCGGACACCGGGGAGCTGTTTTTT
CDR3: CAWREQGADTGELFF

V: TRBV5-1
length: 13
size: many
J: TRBJ1-1
D: .
DNA: TGCGCCAGCAATTTGAACAGGGACACTGAAGCTTTCTTT
CDR3: CASNLNRDTEAFF